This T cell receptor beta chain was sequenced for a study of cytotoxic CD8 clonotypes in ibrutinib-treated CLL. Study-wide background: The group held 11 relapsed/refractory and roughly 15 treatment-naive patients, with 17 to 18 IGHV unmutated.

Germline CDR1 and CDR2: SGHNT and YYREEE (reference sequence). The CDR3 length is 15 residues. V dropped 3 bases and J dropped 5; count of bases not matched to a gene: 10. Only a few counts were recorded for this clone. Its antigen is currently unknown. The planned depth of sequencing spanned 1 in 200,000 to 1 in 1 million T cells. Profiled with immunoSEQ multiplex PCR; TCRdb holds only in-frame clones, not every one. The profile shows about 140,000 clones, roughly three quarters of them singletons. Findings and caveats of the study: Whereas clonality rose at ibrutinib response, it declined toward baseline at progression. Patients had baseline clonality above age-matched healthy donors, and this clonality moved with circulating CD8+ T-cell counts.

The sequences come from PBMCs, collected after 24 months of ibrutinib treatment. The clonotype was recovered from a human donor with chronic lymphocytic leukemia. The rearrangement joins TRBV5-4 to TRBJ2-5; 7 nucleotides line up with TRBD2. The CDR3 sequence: CASSSGGRREETQYF. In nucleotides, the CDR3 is TGTGCCAGCAGCTCGGGGGGACGCCGGGAGGAGACCCAGTACTTC.